Here is one TCR beta chain with its context. Its antigen is undetermined. Clones were sequenced by immunoSEQ multiplex PCR, and TCRdb holds only the in-frame ones, with some missing. The sample shows 250,000 to 400,000 clones, roughly 86% of them seen only once. Among the 100 to 150 subjects of the validation cohort, separate from the approximately 670-subject first cohort, were the donors. The data originate from a study of cytomegalovirus exposure and HLA in healthy donors. Study results and limitations: Reportedly, diagnosis of cytomegalovirus status by the classifier showed high specificity and sensitivity. The study recorded over 150 TCR beta chains that were cytomegalovirus-associated.

Sequencing used PBMCs. This clonotype originated in a man younger than 45 in good health and CMV-seronegative.

DNA of the CDR3: TGTGCCACCTCGAGCGGGGGGCCTTCCAATGAGCAGTTCTTC. The encoded protein is CATSSGGPSNEQFF. This chain links TRBV9 with TRBJ2-1; 9 nucleotides match TRBD2. Unmatched junction bases numbered 10, after V lost 9 bases and J lost 6 bases. The germline V gene has CDR1 SGDLS and CDR2 YYNGEE. This CDR3 has 14 residues.